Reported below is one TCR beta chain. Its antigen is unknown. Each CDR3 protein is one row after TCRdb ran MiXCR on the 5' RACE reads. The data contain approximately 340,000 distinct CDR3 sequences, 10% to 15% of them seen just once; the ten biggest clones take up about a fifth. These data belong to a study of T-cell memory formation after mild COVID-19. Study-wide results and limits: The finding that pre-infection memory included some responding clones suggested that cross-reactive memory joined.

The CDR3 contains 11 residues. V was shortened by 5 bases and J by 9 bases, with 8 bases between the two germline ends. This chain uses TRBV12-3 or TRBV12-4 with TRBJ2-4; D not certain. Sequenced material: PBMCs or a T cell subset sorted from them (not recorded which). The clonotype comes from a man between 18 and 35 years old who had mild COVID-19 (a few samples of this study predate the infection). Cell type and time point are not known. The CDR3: CASSPSGIQYF. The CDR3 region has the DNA TGTGCCAGCAGTCCTTCCGGCATTCAGTACTTC.